These T cell receptor beta chains were read from a single sample in a study of cytomegalovirus exposure and HLA in healthy donors. Assay used: immunoSEQ multiplex PCR; TCRdb lists only in-frame clones, some missing. The table lists about 120,000 clones, approximately 61% of them singletons. Sample: PBMCs. The receptors shown here come from a man aged 25 to 40 in good health and CMV-seropositive. Both conserved end residues are part of each CDR3. D genes are given only for firm matches. Expanded clones are given a class, and other clones once, few, many or no size at all.

v_gene,abundance,j_gene,d_gene,CDR3aa,CDR3nt
TRBV7-2,NA,TRBJ2-3,TRBD2,CASSSSTGGDTQYF,TGTGCCAGCAGCTCCAGCACGGGGGGGGATACGCAGTATTTT
TRBV19,NA,TRBJ1-1,NA,CASSKGQNTEAFF,TGTGCCAGTAGTAAGGGACAGAACACTGAAGCTTTCTTT
TRBV5-6,NA,TRBJ1-3,TRBD1,CASSTNQGADRNTIYF,TGTGCCAGCAGCACGAATCAGGGGGCAGATAGAAACACCATATATTTT
TRBV7-3,NA,TRBJ2-7,TRBD2,CASSPLGGGFYEQYF,TGTGCCAGCAGCCCTCTCGGCGGGGGGTTCTACGAGCAGTACTTC
TRBV10-3,NA,TRBJ1-2,NA,CAISVEGAPNYGYTF,TGTGCCATCAGTGTCGAGGGCGCCCCTAACTATGGCTACACCTTC
TRBV29-1,NA,TRBJ2-1,TRBD2,CSVKTSGGSYNEQFF,TGCAGCGTCAAGACTAGCGGGGGTTCCTACAATGAGCAGTTCTTC
TRBV5-8,NA,TRBJ1-1,NA,CASSLRGGRTEAFF,TGTGCCAGCAGCTTGCGGGGGGGTCGTACTGAAGCTTTCTTT
TRBV4-2,NA,TRBJ1-4,TRBD1,CASSQSRTGGEKLFF,TGTGCCAGCAGCCAAAGTCGGACAGGGGGTGAAAAACTGTTTTTT
TRBV5-4,few,TRBJ2-1,NA,CASSVDGGQLLGNEQFF,TGTGCCAGCAGCGTAGACGGAGGGCAACTACTTGGAAATGAGCAGTTCTTC
TRBV13,few,TRBJ2-3,TRBD2,CASLGTMGADTQYF,TGTGCCAGCCTCGGGACTATGGGCGCAGATACGCAGTATTTT
TRBV9,few,TRBJ2-7,NA,CASSVLSGFNYEQYF,TGTGCCAGCAGCGTTCTATCGGGGTTCAACTACGAGCAGTACTTC
TRBV5-1,NA,TRBJ1-1,NA,CASSGQGFDPNTEAFF,TGCGCCAGCAGCGGGCAGGGTTTTGATCCGAACACTGAAGCTTTCTTT
TRBV15,few,TRBJ1-2,TRBD1,CASTGQGGYGYTF,TGTGCCTCGACCGGACAGGGCGGCTATGGCTACACCTTC
TRBV14,once,TRBJ2-7,TRBD1,CASSRPGQVYEQYF,TGTGCCAGCAGCCGGCCGGGACAGGTCTACGAGCAGTACTTC
TRBV28,once,TRBJ1-2,TRBD1,CASSLSPGGRGYTF,TGTGCCAGCAGTTTATCGCCAGGGGGCCGAGGCTACACCTTC
TRBV5-1,NA,TRBJ2-5,TRBD2,CASSSGLAGLQETQYF,TGCGCCAGCAGCTCCGGACTAGCGGGATTACAAGAGACCCAGTACTTC
TRBV2,NA,TRBJ2-1,NA,CASSELRGSYNEQFF,TGTGCCAGCAGTGAACTCCGGGGTTCCTACAATGAGCAGTTCTTC
TRBV29-1,NA,TRBJ1-2,TRBD1,CSVEIGTDDGYTF,TGCAGCGTTGAGATCGGGACAGACGATGGCTACACCTTC
TRBV5-1,NA,TRBJ1-2,TRBD1,CASSLGQQSYTF,TGCGCCAGCAGCCTGGGACAGCAGTCCTACACCTTC
TRBV18,NA,TRBJ1-1,NA,CASSPNYGQRNTEAFF,TGTGCCAGCTCACCAAACTACGGACAGAGGAACACTGAAGCTTTCTTT
TRBV25-1,NA,TRBJ2-1,TRBD2,CASSGAGVKVSEQFF,TGTGCCAGCAGTGGCGCGGGAGTTAAGGTTAGTGAGCAGTTCTTC